The 7 T cell receptor beta chains below all came from one sample that was sequenced in a study of shared clonotypes between healthy human individuals. Profiling relied on immunoSEQ multiplex PCR, and the TCRdb table lists in-frame clones only, not all of them. The repertoire holds about a million clones, roughly 80% seen once, with roughly 0.83% in the top ten. Sequenced sample: memory CD4+ T cells from PBMCs. Subset indicated: CD45RA-negative fraction. These TCRs come from a man aged 18 to 30 in good health. Some clones in this sample may be carry-over from other donors' samples.

With regard to this clone: Different DNA sequences within this sample yield the same CDR3. This chain joins TRBV7-2 and TRBJ1-2; 8 nucleotides align to TRBD1. Per the germline V gene, CDR1 is SGHTA and CDR2 is FQGNSA. The V and J ends lost 3 bases and 8 bases, in that order; junction bases with no gene match: 2. There are 12 residues in the CDR3. CDR3 in amino acids: CASSLAGGGYTF. The DNA of the CDR3 is TGTGCCAGCAGCTTGGCAGGGGGCGGCTACACCTTC. Full variable domain (rest looked up from reference TRBV7-2 and TRBJ1-2): GAGVSQSPSNKVTEKGKDVELRCDPISGHTALYWYRQSLGQGLEFLIYFQGNSAPDKSGLPSDRFSAERTGGSVSTLTIQRTQQEDSAVYLCASSLAGGGYTFGSGTRLTVV.

This clone was detected a few times. Other DNA sequences from this sample encode an identical CDR3 as well. The chain carries TRBV20-1 and TRBJ1-1; no reliable D call. The CDR3 has 11 residues. With 3 bases removed from V and 2 bases from J, the gap between germline ends came to 4 bases. In germline, CDR1 is DFQATT, CDR2 SNEGSKA (reference sequence). The CDR3 DNA is TGCAGTGCTAGCCGTAACACTGAAGCTTTCTTT. This gives the protein CSASRNTEAFF.

The chain is built from TRBV5-1 and TRBJ2-7; TRBD2 is a possible D gene (5 bases). Looked up from germline, CDR1 is SGHRS and CDR2 is YFSETQ. The CDR3 runs to 14 residues. V lost 4 bases, J lost 4 bases, and 15 bases lay in between. The CDR3 DNA follows: TGCGCCAGCAGCCCCGGGGTGGATGGATACGAGCAGTACTTC. This translates into CASSPGVDGYEQYF. The whole variable domain, remainder taken from reference TRBV5-1 and TRBJ2-7, is KAGVTQTPRYLIKTRGQQVTLSCSPISGHRSVSWYQQTPGQGLQFLFEYFSETQRNKGNFPGRFSGRQFSNSRSEMNVSTLELGDSALYLCASSPGVDGYEQYFGPGTRLTVT.

This clone was seen a single time. The chain is built from TRBV28 and TRBJ2-7, with 7 bases identical to TRBD2. This CDR3 is 12 amino acids long. Germline V lookup: CDR1 MDHEN, CDR2 SYDVKM. With 6 bases clipped from V and 4 bases from J, the junction kept 3 bases outside the gene matches. CDR3 region: CASSTGLYEQYF. In DNA form, the CDR3 reads TGTGCCAGCAGCACGGGACTATACGAGCAGTACTTC. The full variable domain, completed using reference TRBV28 and TRBJ2-7, is DVKVTQSSRYLVKRTGEKVFLECVQDMDHENMFWYRQDPGLGLRLIYFSYDVKMKEKGDIPEGYSVSREKKERFSLILESASTNQTSMYLCASSTGLYEQYFGPGTRLTVT.

The CDR3 bases are TGTGCCAGCAGGTCCCTTCCCAATCAGCCCCAGCATTTT. Its protein product is CASRSLPNQPQHF. The V and J genes are TRBV27 and TRBJ1-5; D unclear. Trimming cost V 6 bases and J 3 bases, with 9 bases left between them. The CDR3 has 13 residues. The germline V gene encodes CDR1 MNHEY and CDR2 SMNVEV (reference sequence).

V and J are TRBV11-2 and TRBJ2-7, with D maybe TRBD2 (5 bases). CDR3 length: 14 amino acids. V shed 6 bases and J shed 2 bases, with 14 bases lying between them. Germline V gene lookup returns CDR1 SGHAT and CDR2 FQNNGV. CDR3 DNA: TGTGCCAGCAGAAGAAGCGGAGGCCCCTACGAGCAGTACTTC. Its protein product is CASRRSGGPYEQYF.

This chain joins TRBV7-7 and TRBJ2-3; possibly TRBD2 for D (6 bases). Trimming stripped 5 bases from V and 2 bases from J, with 14 bases between. This CDR3 has 15 residues. CDR1 is SSHAT and CDR2 is FNYEAQ in the germline V gene (reference sequence). CDR3 in DNA: TGTGCCAGCAGCCCCGCTAGCGCCTTCACAGATACGCAGTATTTT. It is translated as CASSPASAFTDTQYF.